Shown below are 3 T cell receptor beta chains from a single sample sequenced in a study of T cell repertoires in cytomegalovirus infection. TCRdb re-called the reads through MiXCR, storing one row per CDR3 protein. The table records around 900,000 distinct CDR3 sequences, around 30% of them present only once. Their cognate antigens are unknown. The specimen was cultured CD8+ T cells from PBMCs, collected from culture after CMV antigen stimulation. Receptors were obtained from a human donor in good health (CMV status not recorded). Some clones in this sample may be carry-over from other donors' samples.

The sample holds a few counts of this clonotype. The chain is built from TRBV4-1 and TRBJ1-1; possible D gene TRBD1, 6 bases. Germline CDR1 MGHRA, CDR2 YSYEKL. The CDR3 consists of 14 residues. V lost 2 bases and J lost 4, with 11 bases in between. The CDR3 DNA is TGCGCCAGCAGCCAAAAACAGGGTCCCACTGAAGCTTTCTTT. It translates to CASSQKQGPTEAFF.

The V call is TRBV27, the J call TRBJ2-1, with 8 bases matching TRBD1. CDR3 size: 13 residues. Germline V gene data show CDR1 as MNHEY and CDR2 as SMNVEV (reference sequence). J lost 15 bases, V lost 5 bases, and 12 bases had no gene match. Here the CDR3 DNA reads TGTGCCAGCAGTACTATCGACAGGGGCTTCTTGTTCTTC. This sequence encodes CASSTIDRGFLFF.

Many counts were recorded for this clonotype. The V call is TRBV7-9, the J call TRBJ2-1; 8 bases align to TRBD2. This CDR3 contains 18 residues. J gave up 4 bases and V 10 bases, and 21 bases lay outside the gene matches. CDR1 is SEHNR, CDR2 FQNEAQ, per germline (reference sequence). The CDR3 sequence: CANHPPYAGGMKYNEQFF. The CDR3 DNA is TGTGCCAACCACCCCCCATACGCGGGGGGCATGAAGTACAATGAGCAGTTCTTC.